A selection of T cell receptor beta chains follows, all from one sample in a study of Graves' ophthalmopathy and Graves' hyperthyroidism. TCRdb called the multiplex PCR reads again in MiXCR, with one record for every CDR3 protein. The sample consists of a few hundred thousand distinct CDR3 sequences, 20% to 25% of them appearing once. The sequencing input was peripheral blood. The receptors stem from a woman between 50 and 59 years old with Graves' ophthalmopathy. The CDR3 runs from the conserved cysteine through the conserved F or W. The order of the fields is clone size, D gene, J gene, V gene, CDR3 DNA, CDR3 protein. D genes are given only for firm matches. Rows may omit the clone size; those that give it use once, few, many or a size class.

abundance: -; d_gene: TRBD1; j_gene: TRBJ1-2; v_gene: TRBV11-2; CDR3nt: TGTGCCAGCAGCTGGACAGGGGAACACGGTAACTATGGCTACACCTTC; CDR3aa: CASSWTGEHGNYGYTF
abundance: -; d_gene: -; j_gene: TRBJ2-5; v_gene: TRBV11-2; CDR3nt: TGTGCCAGCAGCCCCATGTCGCGCCAGGGGGGAACCACCAAAGAGACCCAGTACTTC; CDR3aa: CASSPMSRQGGTTKETQYF
abundance: few; d_gene: -; j_gene: TRBJ2-7; v_gene: TRBV30; CDR3nt: TGTGCCTGGAGTGTACTTTTGAGGGACGAGCAGTACTTC; CDR3aa: CAWSVLLRDEQYF
abundance: many; d_gene: TRBD2; j_gene: TRBJ2-5; v_gene: TRBV18; CDR3nt: TGTGCCAGCTCACCACGGCTAGCGGACTACCAAGAGACCCAGTACTTC; CDR3aa: CASSPRLADYQETQYF
abundance: many; d_gene: -; j_gene: TRBJ1-1; v_gene: TRBV6-1; CDR3nt: TGTGCCACCCGGGGGCCTGAAGCTTTCTTT; CDR3aa: CATRGPEAFF
abundance: many; d_gene: -; j_gene: TRBJ2-5; v_gene: TRBV28; CDR3nt: TGTGCCAGCAAGGGGCCCCTCATCCAGACCCAGTACTTC; CDR3aa: CASKGPLIQTQYF
abundance: many; d_gene: -; j_gene: TRBJ1-3; v_gene: TRBV6-1; CDR3nt: TGTGCCAGCATCTCGACGCGCTCTGGAAACACCATATATTTT; CDR3aa: CASISTRSGNTIYF
abundance: many; d_gene: -; j_gene: TRBJ2-7; v_gene: TRBV2; CDR3nt: TGTGCCAGCAGTCGGGACGGCTACTACGAGCAGTACTTC; CDR3aa: CASSRDGYYEQYF
abundance: many; d_gene: -; j_gene: TRBJ2-7; v_gene: TRBV3-1; CDR3nt: TGTGCCAGCAGTTCGACCGCCGGAGCTACCTACGAGCAGTACTTC; CDR3aa: CASSSTAGATYEQYF
abundance: many; d_gene: -; j_gene: TRBJ2-5; v_gene: TRBV9; CDR3nt: TGTGCCAGCAGCGTAGGAAGGGGGGTCCCCCAGGCGGAGACCCAGTACTTC; CDR3aa: CASSVGRGVPQAETQYF
abundance: many; d_gene: -; j_gene: TRBJ2-5; v_gene: TRBV6-1; CDR3nt: TGTGCCAGCAACTTATACGAGACCCAGTACTTC; CDR3aa: CASNLYETQYF
abundance: many; d_gene: -; j_gene: TRBJ1-2; v_gene: TRBV2; CDR3nt: TGTGCCAGCAGGGGTCGTGGCTATGGCTACACCTTC; CDR3aa: CASRGRGYGYTF
abundance: -; d_gene: TRBD2; j_gene: TRBJ2-7; v_gene: TRBV5-1; CDR3nt: TGCGCCAGCAGCCTCGGGGGAGGAGCGGGAGGGTCCGAGCAGTACTTC; CDR3aa: CASSLGGGAGGSEQYF
abundance: few; d_gene: -; j_gene: TRBJ2-4; v_gene: TRBV20-1; CDR3nt: TGCAGTGCTAGAGCGCCCTTTGGAGGGGCCAAAAACATTCAGTACTTC; CDR3aa: CSARAPFGGAKNIQYF
abundance: few; d_gene: -; j_gene: TRBJ2-7; v_gene: TRBV20-1; CDR3nt: TGCAGTGCTAGAATAAACTCCTACGAGCAGTACTTC; CDR3aa: CSARINSYEQYF
abundance: -; d_gene: -; j_gene: TRBJ2-5; v_gene: TRBV2; CDR3nt: TGTGCCAGCAGTGCCGACACTTCGGTCCAAGAGACCCAGTACTTC; CDR3aa: CASSADTSVQETQYF
abundance: -; d_gene: -; j_gene: TRBJ1-2; v_gene: TRBV6-1; CDR3nt: TGTGCCAGCAGTGAGCCCCGACAGGTCTTCTATGGCTACACCTTC; CDR3aa: CASSEPRQVFYGYTF
abundance: many; d_gene: TRBD2; j_gene: TRBJ2-5; v_gene: TRBV20-1; CDR3nt: TGCAGTGCTGGGGGATTAGCGGGAGATGTCGGCTTGGAGACCCAGTACTTC; CDR3aa: CSAGGLAGDVGLETQYF
abundance: few; d_gene: TRBD2; j_gene: TRBJ2-7; v_gene: TRBV10-3; CDR3nt: TGTGCCATCAGAGGGACTAGCGGGGACCCTTACGAGCAGTACTTC; CDR3aa: CAIRGTSGDPYEQYF
abundance: once; d_gene: -; j_gene: TRBJ2-7; v_gene: TRBV20-1; CDR3nt: TGCAGTGCTAGTAGCGGACAGTCCTCCTACGAGCAGTACTTC; CDR3aa: CSASSGQSSYEQYF
abundance: many; d_gene: TRBD1; j_gene: TRBJ1-1; v_gene: TRBV11-3; CDR3nt: TGTGCCAGCAGCGGCCGACAGGGGCTCGATCCTGAAGCTTTCTTT; CDR3aa: CASSGRQGLDPEAFF
abundance: many; d_gene: -; j_gene: TRBJ2-2; v_gene: TRBV12-3/TRBV12-4; CDR3nt: TGTGCCAGCAGTTTGGGGGGGCCCACCGGGGAGCTGTTTTTT; CDR3aa: CASSLGGPTGELFF